This T cell receptor beta chain was sequenced for a study of shared T cell receptors in the human thymus. Only in-frame clones appear in the TCRdb table, and some are missing; sequencing was by immunoSEQ multiplex PCR. The sample lists over 650,000 clones; more than 70% were seen once. V was pared by 3 bases and J by 14 bases, with 17 bases of the junction left unmatched. This CDR3 comprises 15 residues. Per germline, CDR1 SGHRS and CDR2 YFSETQ. The sample also formed part of further work on human thymus T cells. Per that paper: Among the donors, all were healthy Finnish infants having corrective surgery for congenital heart defects. Thymus tissue for the work was resected from patients undergoing corrective heart surgery. Seemingly biased V and J gene usage marked thymic and blood repertoires. What related research reported was that thymic repertoires overlapped highly among unrelated individuals.

The clonotype originates from a boy younger than two with a congenital heart defect. Sample: thymocytes. The V and J genes are TRBV5-1 and TRBJ2-3; 8 nucleotides line up with TRBD2. The chain's CDR3 is CASSSLPGGASLMYF. The CDR3 DNA reads TGCGCCAGCAGCTCCCTGCCGGGGGGGGCTAGTTTGATGTATTTT.